This TCR beta chain came from a study of T cell changes during pregnancy in multiple sclerosis. TCRdb's copy holds only in-frame clones and misses some; the assay was immunoSEQ multiplex PCR. Of about 60,000 clones listed, about 90% are singletons. The CDR3 runs to 14 residues. Trimming cost V 4 bases and J 8 bases, with 14 bases left between them. Germline V gene data show CDR1 as ENHRY and CDR2 as SYGVKD. The chain carries TRBV10-3 and TRBJ2-2, with a weak D call TRBD2 (6 bases). The clonotype originates from a female donor with multiple sclerosis, enrolled in a pregnancy study. Source: CD4+ T cells from peripheral blood mononuclear cells, taken in the first trimester of pregnancy. The CDR3 bases are TGTGCCATCAGTGTTGGTCGCGCGGGAGGGGAGCTGTTTTTT. Translating it yields CAISVGRAGGELFF.